Each of the 17 T cell receptor beta chains below was sequenced from the same sample in a study of blood T cell repertoires in COVID-19. The assay was immunoSEQ multiplex PCR, and TCRdb's table has in-frame clones only and misses some. The repertoire includes 200,000 or so clones, 82% of them detected once, and about 5.5% sits in the top ten. Sequenced: peripheral blood. The receptors were sampled from a woman aged 30 to 39 with acute or convalescent COVID-19.

The chain has TRBV6-6 and TRBJ2-2, with D tentatively TRBD1 (5 bases). From germline, CDR1 is MNHNY and CDR2 SVGAGI (reference sequence). With 7 bases removed from V and 4 bases from J, the gap between germline ends came to 10 bases. This CDR3 is 13 amino acids long. The CDR3: CASTGSSTGELFF. The CDR3 nucleotides read TGTGCCAGCACAGGGTCGAGCACCGGGGAGCTGTTTTTT.

The chain uses TRBV28 and TRBJ2-5, with D tentatively TRBD2 (5 bases). This CDR3 contains 14 residues. CDR1 and CDR2 from the germline V gene are MDHEN and SYDVKM. The ends were cut back, 7 bases at V and 2 bases at J, with 14 bases in the middle. The CDR3 DNA sequence: TGTGCCAGCACCCACCGACGGAGGCAAGAGACCCAGTACTTC. Its translation: CASTHRRRQETQYF.

The CDR3 sequence is CASSSDTGYGYTF. The CDR3 nucleotides read TGTGCCAGCAGTTCAGACACCGGCTATGGCTACACCTTC. The chain has TRBV27 and TRBJ1-2; D unresolved. This CDR3 is built from 13 residues. Germline CDR1 MNHEY, CDR2 SMNVEV (reference sequence). V lost 4 bases, J lost 4 bases, and 10 bases lay in between.

This clone was seen only once. This chain connects TRBV2 to TRBJ2-2; D remains unclear. Germline-derived CDR1 and CDR2 are SNHLY and FYNNEI. V shed 4 bases and J shed 3 bases, with 6 bases lying between them. The CDR3 contains 13 residues. CDR3 coding DNA: TGTGCCAGCAGTGGGAGCGACACCGGGGAGCTGTTTTTT. It translates to CASSGSDTGELFF. Complete variable domain (other parts from reference TRBV2 and TRBJ2-2): EPEVTQTPSHQVTQMGQEVILRCVPISNHLYFYWYRQILGQKVEFLVSFYNNEISEKSEIFDDQFSVERPDGSNFTLKIRSTKLEDSAMYFCASSGSDTGELFFGEGSRLTVL.

V and J are TRBV12-2 and TRBJ2-7; TRBD1, the D gene given by the table, was not confirmed from the DNA. TRBV12-2 is recorded as a pseudogene. This CDR3 region has 12 residues. The CDR3 bases are TGTGCAAGTCGCTTAGCGCAGAACGAGCAGTACTTC. This encodes CASRLAQNEQYF.

The rearrangement links TRBV27 to TRBJ2-1, with 10 nucleotides matching TRBD2. Germline V gives CDR1 MNHEY, CDR2 SMNVEV (reference sequence). The CDR3 covers 14 residues. V was pared by 5 bases and J by 10 bases, with 8 bases of the junction left unmatched. The CDR3 region has the DNA TGTGCCAGCAGTCCATCTAGCGGGGGTCGCGAGCAGTTCTTC. Translation gives CASSPSSGGREQFF.

The chain joins TRBV28 to TRBJ1-3, with 7 bases aligning to TRBD1. CDR3 size: 15 residues. The V and J ends lost 5 bases and 0 bases, in that order; junction bases with no gene match: 4. CDR1 is MDHEN, CDR2 SYDVKM, per germline. The CDR3 DNA sequence: TGTGCCAGCAGTGAGACAGGGTTCTCTGGAAACACCATATATTTT. This encodes CASSETGFSGNTIYF. Full variable domain (outside the CDR3, taken from reference TRBV28 and TRBJ1-3): DVKVTQSSRYLVKRTGEKVFLECVQDMDHENMFWYRQDPGLGLRLIYFSYDVKMKEKGDIPEGYSVSREKKERFSLILESASTNQTSMYLCASSETGFSGNTIYFGEGSWLTVV.

This chain uses TRBV7-9 with TRBJ1-3, with D possibly TRBD1 on 5 matching bases. The germline V gene encodes CDR1 SEHNR and CDR2 FQNEAQ (reference sequence). V was cut by 5 bases and J by 4 bases, with 12 bases left in between. The CDR3 has 14 amino acids. CDR3 protein: CASSPQGKGNTIYF. CDR3 coding DNA: TGTGCCAGCAGCCCCCAGGGCAAGGGAAACACCATATATTTT.

The CDR3, as DNA: TGTGCCAGCAGCTTAACGGGGGGCAGTTCCCCCTTAGAGGAAAAACTGTTTTTT. The encoded protein is CASSLTGGSSPLEEKLFF. V and J are TRBV7-9 and TRBJ1-4; perhaps TRBD1 as D (6 bases). CDR1 and CDR2 from the germline V gene are SEHNR and FQNEAQ (reference sequence). Trimming shortened V by 2 bases and J by 8 bases, and 24 bases separated the two germline ends. This CDR3 region has 18 residues. Variable domain in full (rest from reference TRBV7-9 and TRBJ1-4): DTGVSQNPRHKITKRGQNVTFRCDPISEHNRLYWYRQTLGQGPEFLTYFQNEAQLEKSRLLSDRFSAERPKGSFSTLEIQRTEQGDSAMYLCASSLTGGSSPLEEKLFFGSGTQLSVL.

This chain's CDR3 is CASSPGQSYGYTF. DNA for the CDR3: TGTGCCAGCAGCCCTGGACAGAGCTATGGCTACACCTTC. The chain joins TRBV14 to TRBJ1-2, with D maybe TRBD1 (6 bases). V was cut by 4 bases and J by 4 bases, with 10 bases left in between. Germline values: CDR1 SGHDN, CDR2 FVKESK. The CDR3 extends over 13 amino acids. The variable domain in full, with the rest retrieved from reference TRBV14 and TRBJ1-2, is EAGVTQFPSHSVIEKGQTVTLRCDPISGHDNLYWYRRVMGKEIKFLLHFVKESKQDESGMPNNRFLAERTGGTYSTLKVQPAELEDSGVYFCASSPGQSYGYTFGSGTRLTVV.

This clone was seen more than once but under ten times. The chain has TRBV29-1 and TRBJ1-1, with D uncertain. CDR1 and CDR2 (germline): SQVTM, ANQGSEA. V was trimmed by 4 bases and J by 7 bases, leaving 10 bases between them. The CDR3 totals 11 residues. CDR3 sequence reads: CSVALQFEAFF. DNA of the CDR3: TGCAGCGTTGCTCTCCAGTTTGAAGCTTTCTTT.

The V call is TRBV7-9, the J call TRBJ1-5, with D unresolved. The CDR3 has 14 residues. Germline V gene sequence: CDR1 SEHNR, CDR2 FQNEAQ (reference sequence). V lost 1 base to trimming and J lost 3 bases, with 7 bases between them. In nucleotides, the CDR3 is TGTGCCAGCAGCTTAGGAGTCCCCAATCAGCCCCAGCATTTT. Its translation is CASSLGVPNQPQHF.

This clone is a singleton in its sample. The chain recombines TRBV4-1 with TRBJ1-2; 7 bases map to TRBD1. The trim removed 0 bases at V and 2 bases at J, leaving 3 bases unmatched. This CDR3 spans 15 amino acids. CDR1 is MGHRA, CDR2 YSYEKL, per germline. In DNA form, the CDR3 reads TGCGCCAGCAGCCAAGACGGGACAGTAAACTATGGCTACACCTTC. Protein: CASSQDGTVNYGYTF.

The chain employs TRBV28 and TRBJ1-2, with a possible D match to TRBD1 (5 bases). Between the trimmed V and J ends, which lost 6 bases and 10 bases, there was a span of 9 bases. This CDR3 spans 10 amino acids. Germline V CDR1 and CDR2: MDHEN, SYDVKM. DNA for the CDR3: TGTGCCAGCAGCAGGGTGGACTACACCTTC. This sequence encodes CASSRVDYTF.

The V call is TRBV27, the J call TRBJ2-7; tentative D call: TRBD2 (5 bases). Trimming took off 8 bases at V and 2 bases at J, with 13 bases between the two ends. CDR3 length: 13 residues. Germline assignment: CDR1 MNHEY and CDR2 SMNVEV (reference sequence). As DNA, the CDR3 is TGTGCCAGCTCTAGGACGACTACCTACGAGCAGTACTTC. Its protein product is CASSRTTTYEQYF.

This clone was counted only a few times. The V and J genes are TRBV10-3 and TRBJ1-6; 7 nucleotides line up with TRBD1. Germline V CDR1 and CDR2: ENHRY, SYGVKD. The V segment lost 6 bases and the J segment 10 bases; nucleotides outside the gene matches: 15. This CDR3 is 16 amino acids long. This chain's CDR3 is CAISSRQGGRDSPLHF. The CDR3 DNA is TGTGCCATCAGCTCTAGACAGGGAGGTAGAGACTCACCCCTCCACTTT.

The chain employs TRBV5-6 and TRBJ1-2, with 10 positions matching TRBD1. From germline, CDR1 is SGHDT and CDR2 YYEEEE. V lost 2 bases to trimming and J lost 3 bases; unmatched junction nucleotides: 10. This CDR3 contains 17 residues. DNA for the CDR3: TGTGCCAGCAGCTTCTTCGGGACAGGGGAGGAGTACTATGGCTACACCTTC. This gives the protein CASSFFGTGEEYYGYTF.